The 8 T cell receptor beta chains in this list originate from one sample, sequenced in a study of CD8+CD57+ T cells in acquired aplastic anemia (dated by TCRdb to 2017 to 2018). The run used an Illumina HiSeq 2000. Genomic DNA was used as template for profiling of TCR beta VDJ combinations and CDR3 sequences. Clones were called with MiXCR by TCRdb after fastp trimmed the public reads at Q25, and only in-frame beta chains were retained. CDR3 protein duplicates are merged, each entry listing the most common genes and DNA. This sample has hundreds of thousands of distinct CDR3 sequences in its table, and about 70% of those were observed once. Approximately 3.8% of the sample is in the top ten clones. Sequences were obtained from sorted CD4+, CD8+, or CD8+CD57+ T cells (not recorded which) from PBMCs. Receptor source: a human donor in good health, serving as a control.

In this sample, this clonotype turned up many times. The V call is TRBV7-9, the J call TRBJ1-6, with 8 bases aligning to TRBD1. The CDR3 is made up of 15 amino acids. The V segment lost 7 bases and the J segment 5 bases; nucleotides outside the gene matches: 7. Germline V CDR1 and CDR2: SEHNR, FQNEAQ (reference sequence). The CDR3 DNA is TGTGCCAGCACCACCGGACAGGGAGATAATTCACCCCTCCACTTT. Its protein product is CASTTGQGDNSPLHF.

This clonotype was found once. The chain links TRBV2 to TRBJ2-3, with D tentatively TRBD2 (7 bases). CDR3 length: 16 amino acids. Germline CDR1 and CDR2: SNHLY and FYNNEI. V gave up 6 bases and J gave up 7 bases, with 23 bases separating them. The CDR3 loop is CASSPPSGRGVNTQYF. In DNA, the CDR3 is TGTGCCAGCAGCCCCCCCTCAGGGAGGGGGGTAAATACGCAGTATTTT.

Points on this clonotype: A read error may account for a junction end that differs from germline. The rearrangement uses TRBV7-4 and TRBJ1-1; D is perhaps TRBD1 (5 bases). CDR1 is SGHVT and CDR2 is SQSDAQ in the germline V gene. This CDR3 contains 13 residues. As DNA, the CDR3 is TGTGCCAGCAGCTTACGTCAGGGTTATGGAGCCACCTTC. This sequence encodes CASSLRQGYGATF.

Concerning this clonotype: A read error may explain this, as a much larger clone is one base away. The genes are TRBV5-5 and TRBJ2-7; D remains unclear. The V gene lost 0 bases and the J gene lost 3 bases, with 16 bases spanning the gap. The CDR3 loop spans 16 amino acids. The germline CDR1 and CDR2 sequences are SGHKS and YYEKEE (reference sequence). CDR3 nucleotides: TGTGCCAGCAGCTTGGGCACCGGGCCCTTTCTCTACGAGCAGTACTTC. The encoded protein is CASSLGTGPFLYEQYF.

This clonotype appeared many times. The genes are TRBV15 and TRBJ2-6, with D hard to call. The ends were cut back, 0 bases at V and 0 bases at J, with 3 bases in the middle. This CDR3 contains 15 residues. Germline assignment: CDR1 LNHNV and CDR2 YYDKDF (reference sequence). CDR3 nucleotides: TGTGCCACCAGCAGAGATGACTCTGGGGCCAACGTCCTGACTTTC. Its translation is CATSRDDSGANVLTF. The whole variable domain, filled in from reference TRBV15 and TRBJ2-6, reads DAMVIQNPRYQVTQFGKPVTLSCSQTLNHNVMYWYQQKSSQAPKLLFHYYDKDFNNEADTPDNFQSRRPNTSFCFLDIRSPGLGDTAMYLCATSRDDSGANVLTFGAGSRLTVL.

This chain links TRBV20-1 with TRBJ2-3, with D possibly being TRBD2 (5 bases). CDR3 length: 15 amino acids. Trimming took off 2 bases at V and 2 bases at J, with 14 bases between the two ends. Germline CDR1 DFQATT, CDR2 SNEGSKA (reference sequence). The CDR3 here is CSARRGTGNTDTQYF. The CDR3 bases are TGCAGTGCTAGACGGGGAACTGGAAACACAGATACGCAGTATTTT.

This chain links TRBV10-3 with TRBJ2-7; a weak D match, TRBD1 (5 bases). V was shortened by 10 bases and J by 5 bases, with 18 bases between the two germline ends. This CDR3 spans 13 amino acids. The germline CDR1 and CDR2 sequences are ENHRY and SYGVKD. This CDR3 is CATAYVRDNEQYF. In DNA, the CDR3 is TGTGCCACCGCTTATGTCAGGGATAACGAGCAGTACTTC.

The V call is TRBV11-2, the J call TRBJ2-3; 8 bases match TRBD2. V shed 0 bases and J 3 bases; nucleotides not matched to a gene: 14. Per germline, CDR1 SGHAT and CDR2 FQNNGV. This CDR3 is built from 19 residues. CDR3 coding DNA: TGTGCCAGCAGCTTAGAACAGATGAACACCGGGGGGGTAACAGATACGCAGTATTTT. Translating gives CASSLEQMNTGGVTDTQYF. The full variable domain, in which reference TRBV11-2 and TRBJ2-3 provide the parts outside the CDR3, is EAGVAQSPRYKIIEKRQSVAFWCNPISGHATLYWYQQILGQGPKLLIQFQNNGVVDDSQLPKDRFSAERLKGVDSTLKIQPAKLEDSAVYLCASSLEQMNTGGVTDTQYFGPGTRLTVL.